Each of the 26 T cell receptor beta chains below was sequenced from the same sample in a study of blood T cells in healthy people across ages. Sample-barcoded 5' priming and a J-beta primer mix drove a second PCR of about 6 to 12 cycles. A single record per CDR3 protein comes from TCRdb applying MiXCR to the 5' RACE reads. This sample has about 670,000 distinct CDR3 sequences; approximately 40% occur once, and the top ten carry 25% to 30%. The sample consisted of blood. These receptors originate from an elderly man in good health.

With respect to this clonotype: A read error may account for a junction end that differs from germline. The CDR3 region is CASSRGEGGGQPQHF. The CDR3 coding sequence is TGTGCCAGCAGCCGGGGGGAAGGGGGGGGTCAGCCCCAGCATTTT. V usage is TRBV4-1 and J usage is TRBJ1-5; tentatively, D is TRBD1 (6 bases). There are 15 residues in the CDR3. CDR1 and CDR2 (germline): MGHRA, YSYEKL.

This clonotype has a handful of counts. The V call is TRBV7-2, the J call TRBJ1-1; D perhaps matches TRBD1 (5 bases). Germline-derived CDR1 and CDR2 are SGHTA and FQGNSA. V was cut by 4 bases and J by 1 base, with 16 bases left in between. The CDR3 extends over 16 amino acids. CDR3 loop: CASSSPLGERNTEAFF. DNA of the CDR3: TGTGCCAGCAGCTCCCCGTTGGGGGAGAGGAACACTGAAGCTTTCTTT. Supplemented by reference TRBV7-2 and TRBJ1-1, the full variable domain reads GAGVSQSPSNKVTEKGKDVELRCDPISGHTALYWYRQSLGQGLEFLIYFQGNSAPDKSGLPSDRFSAERTGGSVSTLTIQRTQQEDSAVYLCASSSPLGERNTEAFFGQGTRLTVV.

This chain links TRBV6-1 with TRBJ2-3, with 7 bases aligning to TRBD1. The CDR3 length is 14 residues. Trimming removed 5 bases from V and 6 bases from J; junction bases left unmatched: 8. The germline V gene encodes CDR1 MNHNS and CDR2 SASEGT. CDR3 residues: CASSLGTAWDTQYF. The DNA of the CDR3 is TGTGCCAGCAGTCTCGGGACAGCTTGGGATACGCAGTATTTT.

The chain carries TRBV9 and TRBJ2-7; D tentatively reads TRBD1 or TRBD2 (6 bases each). This CDR3 has 16 amino acids. Trimming pared 4 bases from V and 2 bases from J, leaving 19 bases between. CDR1 SGDLS and CDR2 YYNGEE come from the germline V gene. This CDR3 reads CASSPQTQGRTYEQYF. In nucleotides, the CDR3 is TGTGCCAGCAGCCCTCAAACCCAGGGGAGGACCTACGAGCAGTACTTC. The complete variable domain, with remaining parts taken from reference TRBV9 and TRBJ2-7, reads DSGVTQTPKHLITATGQRVTLRCSPRSGDLSVYWYQQSLDQGLQFLIQYYNGEERAKGNILERFSAQQFPDLHSELNLSSLELGDSALYFCASSPQTQGRTYEQYFGPGTRLTVT.

Concerning this clonotype: A read error is possible here, since a much larger clone lies one base away. V is TRBV11-2 and J is TRBJ1-6, with 9 bases fitting TRBD1. Germline CDR1 reads SGHAT; CDR2 reads FQNNGV. This CDR3 contains 21 residues. CDR3 coding DNA: TGTGCCAGCAGCGAACCTTTTCGCCGGGACAGGGAAGGCTCCTATAATTCACCCCCCCACTTT. The encoded protein is CASSEPFRRDREGSYNSPPHF. Supplemented by reference TRBV11-2 and TRBJ1-6, the full variable domain reads EAGVAQSPRYKIIEKRQSVAFWCNPISGHATLYWYQQILGQGPKLLIQFQNNGVVDDSQLPKDRFSAERLKGVDSTLKIQPAKLEDSAVYLCASSEPFRRDREGSYNSPPHFGNGTRLTVT.

Details on this clonotype: One end of the junction varies from germline; a read error may be responsible. The V gene is TRBV9, the J gene TRBJ2-7, with D tentatively TRBD1 (6 bases). Germline values: CDR1 SGDLS, CDR2 YYNGEE. CDR3 size: 14 residues. The CDR3 bases are TGTGCCGGCAGCGCACAGGGTTTAAGCTACGAGCAGTACTTC. Translation: CAGSAQGLSYEQYF.

This clonotype was counted a few times. The rearrangement uses TRBV24-1 and TRBJ2-5; 15 bases map to TRBD2. V dropped 3 bases and J dropped 5; count of bases not matched to a gene: 6. CDR3 length: 17 residues. CDR1 is KGHDR and CDR2 is SFDVKD in the germline V gene. The CDR3 nucleotides are TGTGCCACCAGTGATCGCGGACTAGCGGGAGGGCTGGAGACCCAGTACTTC. Translated, it gives CATSDRGLAGGLETQYF.

The chain employs TRBV27 and TRBJ2-7; TRBD2 matches at 7 bases. Trimming at V came to 4 bases and at J to 0 bases, leaving 9 bases not matched to a gene. This CDR3 comprises 16 residues. The germline CDR1 and CDR2 sequences are MNHEY and SMNVEV (reference sequence). CDR3: CASSSYGAGLSYEQYF. CDR3 nucleotide sequence: TGTGCCAGCAGTTCCTACGGAGCGGGACTCTCCTACGAGCAGTACTTC.

The chain carries TRBV2 and TRBJ2-7, with D perhaps TRBD2 (6 bases). The germline V gene encodes CDR1 SNHLY and CDR2 FYNNEI. This CDR3 spans 14 amino acids. V gave up 7 bases and J gave up 0 bases, with 13 bases separating them. CDR3 in amino acids: CASKEEGSSYEQYF. CDR3 DNA sequence: TGTGCCAGCAAGGAGGAGGGCAGCTCCTACGAGCAGTACTTC.

The V gene is TRBV7-9, the J gene TRBJ2-2, with 7 bases that match TRBD2. Per germline, CDR1 SEHNR and CDR2 FQNEAQ (reference sequence). The CDR3 consists of 17 residues. V was clipped by 4 bases and J by 2 bases; unmatched bases: 10. CDR3 amino acids: CASSSNPSSGNTGELFF. DNA for the CDR3: TGTGCCAGCAGCTCTAATCCTTCTAGCGGAAACACCGGGGAGCTGTTTTTT.

The rearrangement uses TRBV7-2 and TRBJ2-7; 8 nucleotides agree with TRBD1. The CDR3 contains 15 residues. After removal of 1 base from V and 4 bases from J, the junction contained 6 bases not matched to a gene. From germline, CDR1 is SGHTA and CDR2 FQGNSA. The CDR3 nucleotides read TGTGCCAGCAGCTTAGTCCCAGGGGGCCAATACGAGCAGTACTTC. Translation: CASSLVPGGQYEQYF. Full variable domain (remainder filled in from reference TRBV7-2 and TRBJ2-7): GAGVSQSPSNKVTEKGKDVELRCDPISGHTALYWYRQSLGQGLEFLIYFQGNSAPDKSGLPSDRFSAERTGGSVSTLTIQRTQQEDSAVYLCASSLVPGGQYEQYFGPGTRLTVT.

The genes are TRBV6-5 and TRBJ1-2, with D possibly TRBD1 on 5 matching bases. Germline values: CDR1 MNHEY, CDR2 SVGAGI. Between the trimmed V and J ends, which lost 7 bases and 4 bases, there was a span of 13 bases. The length of the CDR3 is 13 residues. CDR3 sequence reads: CASTNGQSYGYTF. The DNA for the CDR3 is TGTGCCAGCACCAACGGACAATCCTATGGCTACACCTTC.

This clonotype was picked up a small number of times. The rearrangement uses TRBV18 and TRBJ2-1, with D perhaps matching TRBD1 (6 bases). V lost 4 bases to trimming and J lost 2 bases, with 12 bases between them. CDR3 length: 15 residues. Germline-derived CDR1 and CDR2 are KGHSH and LQKENI. The CDR3 bases are TGTGCCAGCTCACGCCTGACAGGAACCTACAATGAGCAGTTCTTC. This codes for CASSRLTGTYNEQFF. The variable domain in full, with the rest retrieved from reference TRBV18 and TRBJ2-1, is NAGVMQNPRHLVRRRGQEARLRCSPMKGHSHVYWYRQLPEEGLKFMVYLQKENIIDESGMPKERFSAEFPKEGPSILRIQQVVRGDSAAYFCASSRLTGTYNEQFFGPGTRLTVL.

J is TRBJ2-1 and V is TRBV20-1, with 8 bases fitting TRBD2. Germline assignment: CDR1 DFQATT and CDR2 SNEGSKA (reference sequence). V shed 0 bases and J 10 bases; nucleotides not matched to a gene: 14. The CDR3 loop spans 16 amino acids. The CDR3 DNA reads as TGCAGTGCTAGAGAGGTGGGAGGAGCGGGGGTGAGAGAGCAGTTCTTC. Translating gives CSAREVGGAGVREQFF.

This clonotype was picked up many times. The genes are TRBV29-1 and TRBJ2-5; 8 nucleotides line up with TRBD2. The CDR3 covers 16 residues. The germline CDR1 and CDR2 sequences are SQVTM and ANQGSEA. The J segment lost 0 bases and the V segment lost 5 bases, leaving 11 bases of the junction unmatched. CDR3 DNA sequence: TGCAGCGTTACCCGGCTGGGGCGGGAGGACCAAGAGACCCAGTACTTC. This sequence encodes CSVTRLGREDQETQYF.

V is TRBV7-2 and J is TRBJ2-2, with 11 bases fitting TRBD2. Germline V gene sequence: CDR1 SGHTA, CDR2 FQGNSA. CDR3 length: 15 residues. J was trimmed by 7 bases and V by 4 bases; bases with no gene match: 5. CDR3 protein: CASSSRLAGYGELFF. In nucleotides, the CDR3 is TGTGCCAGCAGCTCGCGACTAGCGGGATACGGGGAGCTGTTTTTT.

This clonotype was observed a handful of times. The rearrangement joins TRBV20-1 to TRBJ2-7; 7 nucleotides align to TRBD2. Trimming removed 0 bases from V and 5 bases from J; junction bases left unmatched: 22. The CDR3 covers 19 residues. Germline CDR1 is DFQATT and CDR2 is SNEGSKA (reference sequence). The CDR3 loop reads CSARDEDSPGGPSMDEQYF. The CDR3 DNA reads as TGCAGTGCTAGAGATGAAGACTCCCCGGGAGGCCCCTCGATGGACGAGCAGTACTTC.

The V and J genes are TRBV24-1 and TRBJ2-5; 9 positions match TRBD1. The ends lost 4 bases at V and 1 base at J; junction bases unmatched: 6. This CDR3 has 16 amino acids. Germline lookup yields CDR1 KGHDR and CDR2 SFDVKD. The CDR3 DNA reads TGTGCCACCAGTGACCGGACAGGGGATGCCCAAGAGACCCAGTACTTC. It specifies CATSDRTGDAQETQYF.

In its sample, this clonotype was seen many times. The chain recombines TRBV5-1 with TRBJ2-5, with D hard to call. Germline CDR1 is SGHRS and CDR2 is YFSETQ. V gave up 3 bases and J gave up 5 bases, with 17 bases separating them. The CDR3 covers 15 residues. Written as DNA, the CDR3 is TGCGCCAGCAGCTGGGCCGGGTCGCCCCAGGAGACCCAGTACTTC. It codes for CASSWAGSPQETQYF.

The chain recombines TRBV6-2 or TRBV6-3 with TRBJ2-7; D is possibly TRBD1 (6 bases). Trimming left V 7 bases short and J 0 bases short, with 10 bases between. The CDR3 has 13 residues. Germline-derived CDR1 and CDR2 are MNHEY and SVGEGT. In nucleotides, the CDR3 is TGTGCCAGCACCCGGACAGTCTCCTACGAGCAGTACTTC. Translated, it gives CASTRTVSYEQYF.

The CDR3 DNA reads TGTGCCAGCTCACAGGGACAGGGGGAATCAGAGCAGTACTTC. Amino acid sequence: CASSQGQGESEQYF. The chain couples TRBV18 to TRBJ2-7, with 11 positions matching TRBD1. The CDR3 runs to 14 residues. With 4 bases clipped from V and 7 bases from J, the junction kept 6 bases outside the gene matches. Per germline, CDR1 KGHSH and CDR2 LQKENI. The entire variable domain, with the rest obtained from reference TRBV18 and TRBJ2-7, is as follows: NAGVMQNPRHLVRRRGQEARLRCSPMKGHSHVYWYRQLPEEGLKFMVYLQKENIIDESGMPKERFSAEFPKEGPSILRIQQVVRGDSAAYFCASSQGQGESEQYFGPGTRLTVT.

V and J are TRBV20-1 and TRBJ2-1; D ambiguous. The CDR3 spans 15 residues. The V end was cut by 0 bases, the J end by 8 bases, with 17 bases between. Looked up from germline, CDR1 is DFQATT and CDR2 is SNEGSKA (reference sequence). CDR3 amino acids: CSARDRATGGDEQFF. Here the CDR3 DNA reads TGCAGTGCTAGAGATCGTGCTACCGGTGGGGATGAGCAGTTCTTC.

The genes are TRBV27 and TRBJ1-1, with TRBD1 matching 8 bases. CDR1 is MNHEY and CDR2 is SMNVEV in the germline V gene (reference sequence). This CDR3 comprises 15 residues. The ends lost 5 bases at V and 3 bases at J; junction bases unmatched: 8. CDR3 region: CASSPYGTGYTEAFF. The CDR3 DNA sequence: TGTGCCAGCAGTCCCTACGGGACAGGCTACACTGAAGCTTTCTTT.

The chain uses TRBV5-6 and TRBJ2-3, with a weak D call TRBD2 (7 bases). Germline V gene lookup returns CDR1 SGHDT and CDR2 YYEEEE. The length of the CDR3 is 15 residues. The ends were cut back, 5 bases at V and 6 bases at J, with 19 bases in the middle. The CDR3, as DNA: TGTGCCAGCAGACCTGAAGGGGGGGAGGAGGATACGCAGTATTTT. Its translation is CASRPEGGEEDTQYF.

This clonotype was counted a few times. The chain combines TRBV28 with TRBJ2-3, with unresolved D. Per germline, CDR1 MDHEN and CDR2 SYDVKM. Trimming cost V 5 bases and J 1 base, with 13 bases left between them. The CDR3 loop spans 15 amino acids. In nucleotides, the CDR3 is TGTGCCAGCAGTCTCCCCCTAGAGGGCACAGATACGCAGTATTTT. It specifies CASSLPLEGTDTQYF. Combining the CDR3 with reference TRBV28 and TRBJ2-3 gives the whole variable domain DVKVTQSSRYLVKRTGEKVFLECVQDMDHENMFWYRQDPGLGLRLIYFSYDVKMKEKGDIPEGYSVSREKKERFSLILESASTNQTSMYLCASSLPLEGTDTQYFGPGTRLTVL.

This chain uses TRBV6-5 with TRBJ1-6; D might be TRBD1 (5 bases). The length of the CDR3 is 15 residues. The germline V gene has CDR1 MNHEY and CDR2 SVGAGI. The germline V and J ends were trimmed by 2 bases and 9 bases, with 14 bases remaining between them. The CDR3: CASSYKSGAGSPLHF. In nucleotides, the CDR3 is TGTGCCAGCAGTTACAAGAGCGGGGCGGGTTCACCCCTCCACTTT.